The 6 T cell receptor beta chains in this list originate from one sample, sequenced in a study of identical twins. MiXCR, run by TCRdb on the 5' RACE reads, gives a single entry per CDR3 protein. The table includes around 510,000 distinct CDR3 sequences, around an eighth detected once. This same sample was also part of a study on yellow fever vaccine responses in identical twins.

Sequencing was performed on CD4+ T cells sorted from blood. These receptors were collected from a woman aged 18-35 years in good health.

Here the CDR3 reads CSARDAVSYNEQFF. The CDR3 region has the DNA TGCAGTGCTAGAGACGCAGTCTCCTACAATGAGCAGTTCTTC. The V gene is TRBV20-1, the J gene TRBJ2-1, with D unresolved. Germline CDR1 and CDR2: DFQATT and SNEGSKA (reference sequence). The CDR3 sequence is 14 residues long. Deletions cut 0 bases from V and 0 bases from J, with 6 bases between.

This clonotype appeared a few times. This rearrangement joins TRBV7-9 to TRBJ2-7; a weak D match, TRBD1 (6 bases). Trimming left V 8 bases short and J 5 bases short, with 13 bases between. The CDR3 totals 12 residues. Germline V gives CDR1 SEHNR, CDR2 FQNEAQ (reference sequence). CDR3 amino acids: CASGRGNNEQYF. As DNA, the CDR3 is TGTGCCAGCGGCAGGGGAAACAACGAGCAGTACTTC.

This clonotype showed up just a few times. One end of the junction varies from germline; a read error may be responsible. The V gene is TRBV7-7, the J gene TRBJ2-5; D is unclear. This CDR3 spans 15 amino acids. CDR1 and CDR2 from the germline V gene are SSHAT and FNYEAQ (reference sequence). The chain's CDR3 is CASSLEQASWETQYF. In DNA form, the CDR3 reads TGTGCTAGCAGCTTAGAGCAGGCGTCGTGGGAGACCCAGTACTTC.

The chain combines TRBV12-3 or TRBV12-4 with TRBJ2-2, with TRBD1 matching over 9 bases. The V and J ends lost 4 bases and 4 bases, in that order; junction bases with no gene match: 7. This CDR3 region has 16 residues. The CDR3 spells CASSSYRGQGTGELFF. In DNA, the CDR3 is TGTGCCAGCAGTTCCTACAGGGGGCAGGGCACCGGGGAGCTGTTTTTT.

CDR3 protein: CSARKGNANEKLFF. CDR3 nucleotides: TGCAGTGCTAGGAAGGGCAATGCTAATGAAAAACTGTTTTTT. The V call is TRBV20-1, the J call TRBJ1-4; D gene uncertain. CDR1 is DFQATT, CDR2 SNEGSKA, per germline (reference sequence). V shed 3 bases and J shed 3 bases, with 11 bases lying between them. The CDR3 covers 14 residues.

This clonotype has a count of ten or more. V gene TRBV12-3 or TRBV12-4 combines with J gene TRBJ2-3; TRBD1 is a possible D gene (5 bases). V lost 3 bases to trimming and J lost 4 bases, with 14 bases between them. The CDR3 extends over 15 amino acids. The CDR3 DNA reads TGTGCCAGCAGTTTTGGCCTTCCACAGGCAGATACGCAGTATTTT. The encoded protein is CASSFGLPQADTQYF.